These 27 T cell receptor beta chains were sequenced from one sample in a study of cytomegalovirus exposure and HLA in healthy donors. The PCR employed 60 Vbeta primers together with 13 Jbeta primers. The data were produced by immunoSEQ multiplex PCR, yet TCRdb's version contains in-frame clones alone and is incomplete. The repertoire consists of about 200,000 clones, with about 77% occurring once and the leading ten covering less than 3.5%. Sequencing was done on a sample of PBMCs. The source of these receptors is a woman aged 25 to 39 in good health and CMV-seronegative.

This rearrangement joins TRBV7-9 to TRBJ2-7; 7 bases match TRBD1. The junction had 4 bases not matched to a gene; V was cut back by 1 base and J by 4 bases. The CDR3 spans 14 residues. The germline CDR1 and CDR2 sequences are SEHNR and FQNEAQ (reference sequence). This CDR3 reads CASSLGGGYYEQYF. CDR3 in DNA: TGTGCCAGCAGCTTAGGAGGGGGCTATTACGAGCAGTACTTC.

A note on this clone: This sample includes further DNA sequences coding for the same CDR3. CDR3 amino acids: CASRTGNQPQHF. The CDR3 region has the DNA TGTGCCAGCAGGACAGGGAATCAGCCCCAGCATTTT. The chain couples TRBV28 to TRBJ1-5; 7 bases map to TRBD1. The CDR3 is made up of 12 amino acids. The V segment lost 6 bases and the J segment 4 bases; nucleotides outside the gene matches: 0. Germline V gives CDR1 MDHEN, CDR2 SYDVKM.

The chain links TRBV4-2 to TRBJ2-1; D gene unclear. V lost 5 bases to trimming and J lost 4 bases, with 12 bases between them. The germline V gene encodes CDR1 LGHNA and CDR2 YNFKEQ. The CDR3 consists of 14 residues. CDR3 in amino acids: CASSAGRIYNEQFF. The CDR3 DNA reads TGTGCCAGCAGCGCAGGTCGAATTTACAATGAGCAGTTCTTC.

The chain carries TRBV4-1 and TRBJ2-7; maybe TRBD1 (6 bases). The CDR3 has 13 amino acids. From germline, CDR1 is MGHRA and CDR2 YSYEKL. V lost 6 bases, J lost 4 bases, and 13 bases lay in between. The CDR3 reads CASSRNQGYEQYF. CDR3 nucleotide sequence: TGCGCCAGCAGTCGAAACCAGGGGTACGAGCAGTACTTC.

The rearrangement links TRBV7-9 to TRBJ2-7, with 8 bases matching TRBD1. The length of the CDR3 is 16 residues. The germline gives CDR1 SEHNR, CDR2 FQNEAQ (reference sequence). J gave up 0 bases and V 6 bases, and 10 bases lay outside the gene matches. Here the CDR3 reads CASRRLTGVPSYEQYF. DNA for the CDR3: TGTGCCAGCAGGAGGCTGACAGGGGTCCCCTCCTACGAGCAGTACTTC.

This chain joins TRBV15 and TRBJ2-7, with a possible D match to TRBD1 (5 bases). V gave up 0 bases and J gave up 3 bases, with 9 bases separating them. CDR1 LNHNV and CDR2 YYDKDF come from the germline V gene (reference sequence). CDR3 length: 14 amino acids. CDR3 nucleotides: TGTGCCACCAGCAGAGATCCGACAGTCTACGAGCAGTACTTC. It encodes CATSRDPTVYEQYF.

J is TRBJ1-4 and V is TRBV19, with D hard to call. V dropped 6 bases and J dropped 8 bases, with 19 bases sitting between them. The germline CDR1 and CDR2 sequences are LNHDA and SQIVND (reference sequence). The CDR3 runs 15 residues. The CDR3, as DNA: TGTGCCAGTAGCCCAATCGATAGAGTCGGGGAAAAACTGTTTTTT. It yields the protein CASSPIDRVGEKLFF.

CDR3 sequence reads: CSAGRPGVPGYTF. The CDR3 DNA sequence: TGCAGCGCTGGCCGACCAGGGGTTCCTGGCTACACCTTC. The chain links TRBV29-1 to TRBJ1-2, with D possibly TRBD1 on 6 matching bases. Looked up from germline, CDR1 is SQVTM and CDR2 is ANQGSEA. The CDR3 consists of 13 residues. The germline V and J ends were trimmed by 7 bases and 7 bases, with 19 bases remaining between them.

This clone was counted a single time. The J gene is TRBJ2-3, the V gene TRBV9; 14 bases match TRBD2. Germline trimming cut 2 bases from V and 0 bases from J; bases unmatched to any gene: 2. Germline V lookup: CDR1 SGDLS, CDR2 YYNGEE. The CDR3 consists of 17 residues. CDR3 coding DNA: TGTGCCAGCAGCGTGGGGACTAGCGGGGGTAGCACAGATACGCAGTATTTT. It codes for CASSVGTSGGSTDTQYF.

This clone showed up just once. This chain's CDR3 is CASSAGTPAGNTIYF. CDR3 DNA sequence: TGCGCCAGCAGCGCGGGCACTCCGGCCGGAAACACCATATATTTT. The V and J genes are TRBV5-1 and TRBJ1-3, with no clear D. V was trimmed by 4 bases and J by 4 bases, leaving 15 bases between them. Germline V gene sequence: CDR1 SGHRS, CDR2 YFSETQ. The CDR3 consists of 15 residues. Filled out from reference TRBV5-1 and TRBJ1-3, the complete variable domain reads KAGVTQTPRYLIKTRGQQVTLSCSPISGHRSVSWYQQTPGQGLQFLFEYFSETQRNKGNFPGRFSGRQFSNSRSEMNVSTLELGDSALYLCASSAGTPAGNTIYFGEGSWLTVV.

The rearrangement links TRBV28 to TRBJ2-7, with 11 bases matching TRBD2. V lost 4 bases, J lost 7 bases, and 6 bases stayed unmatched. The length of the CDR3 is 14 residues. CDR1 and CDR2 from the germline V gene are MDHEN and SYDVKM. The CDR3 region is CASSSRLAGGEQYF. For the CDR3, the DNA is TGTGCCAGCAGTTCTCGGCTAGCGGGAGGAGAGCAGTACTTC.

This rearrangement joins TRBV19 to TRBJ2-7; 7 bases map to TRBD1. The CDR3 consists of 14 residues. The V gene end was trimmed by 9 bases and the J gene end by 4 bases; junction bases not matched to a gene: 12. Germline CDR1 LNHDA, CDR2 SQIVND (reference sequence). CDR3 DNA sequence: TGTGCCAGCTCTCCGCTCGGGACAGCTTACGAGCAGTACTTC. This encodes CASSPLGTAYEQYF.

This clone is a singleton in its sample. The V gene is TRBV7-2, the J gene TRBJ1-5; 9 nucleotides line up with TRBD1. From germline, CDR1 is SGHTA and CDR2 FQGNSA. The CDR3 extends over 15 amino acids. After removal of 4 bases from V and 3 bases from J, the junction contained 4 bases not matched to a gene. The CDR3 spells CASSWGQGHNQPQHF. In nucleotides, the CDR3 is TGTGCCAGCAGCTGGGGACAGGGCCACAATCAGCCCCAGCATTTT.

This chain joins TRBV18 and TRBJ1-2; 9 bases agree with TRBD1. V lost 3 bases, J lost 3 bases, and 2 bases stayed unmatched. CDR3 length equals 14 residues. Per germline, CDR1 KGHSH and CDR2 LQKENI. The CDR3 DNA reads as TGTGCCAGCTCACCTGGACAGGGGTACTATGGCTACACCTTC. Its translation is CASSPGQGYYGYTF.

The chain uses TRBV4-1 and TRBJ2-3; D may be TRBD2 (7 bases). Trimming removed 1 base at V and 1 base at J, with 15 bases between. Germline-derived CDR1 and CDR2 are MGHRA and YSYEKL. The CDR3 spans 17 residues. CDR3 residues: CASSQGEGGGRTDTQYF. The CDR3, as DNA: TGCGCCAGCAGCCAAGGGGAGGGAGGGGGACGCACAGATACGCAGTATTTT.

V and J are TRBV19 and TRBJ1-2, with 11 bases fitting TRBD1. V lost 6 bases, J lost 6 bases, and 9 bases stayed unmatched. Per germline, CDR1 LNHDA and CDR2 SQIVND (reference sequence). The CDR3 has 15 amino acids. CDR3 loop: CASRGQDRGRDGYTF. CDR3 nucleotides: TGTGCCAGTAGGGGACAGGACAGGGGGCGTGATGGCTACACCTTC.

The chain links TRBV7-8 to TRBJ1-1; 8 positions agree with TRBD1. The CDR3 is 13 residues long. The germline V gene has CDR1 SGHVS and CDR2 FQNEAQ. The junction had 2 bases not matched to a gene; V was cut back by 5 bases and J by 3 bases. The CDR3 region has the DNA TGTGCCAGCAGCCAGGACAGGGACACTGAAGCTTTCTTT. Protein: CASSQDRDTEAFF.

V gene TRBV6-1 combines with J gene TRBJ2-3, with TRBD2 matching 8 bases. V was pared by 6 bases and J by 6 bases, with 11 bases of the junction left unmatched. This CDR3 is built from 15 residues. Germline CDR1 and CDR2: MNHNS and SASEGT. The CDR3 loop is CASSRRLAGRDTQYF. Written as DNA, the CDR3 is TGTGCCAGCAGCCGCCGTCTAGCGGGTAGGGATACGCAGTATTTT.

Worth noting for this clone: This same CDR3 is encoded by further DNA sequences in the sample. The chain uses TRBV5-1 and TRBJ1-1; D not resolved. This CDR3 contains 14 residues. Between the trimmed V and J ends, which lost 0 bases and 2 bases, there was a span of 8 bases. Germline V CDR1 and CDR2: SGHRS, YFSETQ. The CDR3 region has the DNA TGCGCCAGCAGCTTGGTTACGGGTAACACTGAAGCTTTCTTT. Translation: CASSLVTGNTEAFF.

The chain couples TRBV15 to TRBJ2-3; 7 bases are shared with TRBD2. The junction had 11 bases not matched to a gene; V was cut back by 0 bases and J by 5 bases. The CDR3 extends over 17 amino acids. Germline CDR1 reads LNHNV; CDR2 reads YYDKDF (reference sequence). CDR3 residues: CATSRDIAGEGRDTQYF. CDR3 sequence (DNA): TGTGCCACCAGCAGAGATATTGCGGGAGAAGGTAGAGATACGCAGTATTTT.

A remark on this clone: Sequence at one end of the junction differs from germline and may be a read error. V gene TRBV7-9 combines with J gene TRBJ1-1; D call uncertain. CDR3 length: 12 amino acids. The germline CDR1 and CDR2 sequences are SEHNR and FQNEAQ (reference sequence). CDR3 bases: TGTTCCAGCAGCCTCCCGAACACTGAAGCTTTCTTT. This sequence encodes CSSSLPNTEAFF. The entire variable domain, with the rest obtained from reference TRBV7-9 and TRBJ1-1, is as follows: DTGVSQNPRHKITKRGQNVTFRCDPISEHNRLYWYRQTLGQGPEFLTYFQNEAQLEKSRLLSDRFSAERPKGSFSTLEIQRTEQGDSAMYLCSSSLPNTEAFFGQGTRLTVV.

The V gene is TRBV28, the J gene TRBJ2-1; perhaps TRBD2 as D (6 bases). This CDR3 has 16 amino acids. CDR1 and CDR2 from the germline V gene are MDHEN and SYDVKM. V was cut by 6 bases and J by 5 bases, with 20 bases left in between. The CDR3 coding sequence is TGTGCCAGCAGGGGCTCGGGACTTTTTGGGGACAATGAGCAGTTCTTC. Protein sequence: CASRGSGLFGDNEQFF.

The sample holds a few counts of this clone. CDR3 region: CASSLISGSYEQYF. In DNA form, the CDR3 reads TGTGCCAGCAGCTTGATTTCAGGTTCCTACGAGCAGTACTTC. The chain links TRBV5-8 to TRBJ2-7; D is unclear. Germline V gene lookup returns CDR1 SGHTS and CDR2 YDEGEE. Between the trimmed V and J ends, which lost 1 base and 1 base, there was a span of 9 bases. This CDR3 is 14 amino acids long.

This rearrangement joins TRBV11-2 to TRBJ1-2; a weak D match, TRBD1 (5 bases). Germline CDR1 reads SGHAT; CDR2 reads FQNNGV. The CDR3 consists of 14 residues. Trimming took off 2 bases at V and 8 bases at J, with 15 bases between the two ends. CDR3 in DNA: TGTGCCAGCAGCTTATTCGGTCCGAAGGGGGGCTACACCTTC. It translates to CASSLFGPKGGYTF.

The J gene is TRBJ1-2, the V gene TRBV4-1; D uncertain. CDR3 length equals 13 residues. Trimming took off 2 bases at V and 6 bases at J, with 10 bases between the two ends. Germline lookup yields CDR1 MGHRA and CDR2 YSYEKL. The CDR3: CASSQRGGDGYTF. The CDR3 region has the DNA TGCGCCAGCAGCCAACGGGGAGGTGATGGCTACACCTTC.

The chain is built from TRBV2 and TRBJ1-5; 10 bases line up with TRBD1. V was clipped by 7 bases and J by 7 bases; unmatched bases: 10. The CDR3 length is 15 residues. Germline lookup yields CDR1 SNHLY and CDR2 FYNNEI. CDR3 region: CASTRDRGRGQPQHF. The CDR3 coding sequence is TGTGCCAGCACTAGGGACAGGGGCAGAGGCCAGCCCCAGCATTTT.

This clone has just a few counts. This chain joins TRBV5-1 and TRBJ2-4, with TRBD2 matching 11 bases. Germline loops: CDR1 SGHRS, CDR2 YFSETQ. The CDR3 runs to 17 residues. V lost 4 bases to trimming and J lost 6 bases; unmatched junction nucleotides: 12. CDR3 sequence: CASSPTLAGGPGNIQYF. The CDR3 DNA is TGCGCCAGCAGCCCTACTTTAGCGGGGGGGCCGGGAAACATTCAGTACTTC.